These 7 T cell receptor beta chains were all obtained from the same sample, sequenced in a study of cytotoxic CD8 clonotypes in ibrutinib-treated CLL. Profiled with immunoSEQ multiplex PCR; TCRdb holds only in-frame clones, not every one. There are tens of thousands of clones in the sample; 69% occur only once, and roughly a quarter lies in the top ten. The source was PBMCs, collected before ibrutinib treatment. These TCRs come from a human donor with chronic lymphocytic leukemia.

This clone was seen more than once but under ten times. In nucleotides, the CDR3 is TGTGCCAGCAGCTTTAATCCAGGGGGAACCTACGAGCAGTACTTC. Protein sequence: CASSFNPGGTYEQYF. The chain joins TRBV11-1 to TRBJ2-7; 7 nucleotides match TRBD1. Germline V lookup: CDR1 SGHAT, CDR2 FQDESV (reference sequence). Germline trimming cut 3 bases from V and 2 bases from J; bases unmatched to any gene: 7. The CDR3 has 15 amino acids.

This clone occurred once. The chain links TRBV19 to TRBJ1-5, with D possibly TRBD1 on 6 matching bases. Germline CDR1 LNHDA, CDR2 SQIVND (reference sequence). The CDR3 sequence is 16 residues long. V lost 0 bases and J 4 bases, leaving 13 bases between the germline ends. The CDR3 nucleotides are TGTGCCAGTAGTATAGATGGGGGGCAGGGTAATCAGCCCCAGCATTTT. It yields the protein CASSIDGGQGNQPQHF.

This clone occurred a few times. The chain carries TRBV10-3 and TRBJ1-1; 7 nucleotides align to TRBD1. Germline CDR1 ENHRY, CDR2 SYGVKD. With 6 bases clipped from V and 12 bases from J, the junction kept 10 bases outside the gene matches. CDR3 length: 12 amino acids. The CDR3 DNA is TGTGCCATCAGAATAGGCCAGGGGGATACTTTCTTT. It yields the protein CAIRIGQGDTFF.

J is TRBJ2-2 and V is TRBV7-2, with no clear D. The CDR3 has 12 residues. Germline CDR1 is SGHTA and CDR2 is FQGNSA. V lost 1 base, J lost 14 bases, and 11 bases lay in between. The chain's CDR3 is CASSLGGPILFF. CDR3 coding DNA: TGTGCCAGCAGCTTAGGTGGGCCGATACTGTTTTTT.

V is TRBV9 and J is TRBJ2-7, with 10 bases lining up with TRBD1. The junction had 14 bases not matched to a gene; V was cut back by 4 bases and J by 1 base. The CDR3 contains 18 residues. From germline, CDR1 is SGDLS and CDR2 YYNGEE. The CDR3 DNA reads as TGTGCCAGCAGCTCATCAATGCCGGGACAGGGGTATTCCTACGAGCAGTACTTC. Protein: CASSSSMPGQGYSYEQYF. The whole variable domain, filled in from reference TRBV9 and TRBJ2-7, reads DSGVTQTPKHLITATGQRVTLRCSPRSGDLSVYWYQQSLDQGLQFLIQYYNGEERAKGNILERFSAQQFPDLHSELNLSSLELGDSALYFCASSSSMPGQGYSYEQYFGPGTRLTVT.

The chain is built from TRBV27 and TRBJ1-5; tentative D call: TRBD1 (5 bases). This CDR3 is built from 14 residues. Germline values: CDR1 MNHEY, CDR2 SMNVEV (reference sequence). V lost 5 bases and J 6 bases, leaving 14 bases between the germline ends. CDR3 bases: TGTGCCAGCAGTATTAAGGGACCTATTCAGCCCCAGCATTTT. Translation gives CASSIKGPIQPQHF.

The gene calls are TRBV4-1 and TRBJ2-1, with 11 bases identical to TRBD1. The trim removed 4 bases at V and 9 bases at J, leaving 8 bases unmatched. This CDR3 is built from 15 residues. The germline V gene encodes CDR1 MGHRA and CDR2 YSYEKL. The CDR3 loop is CASSPPDRGPGEQFF. In DNA, the CDR3 is TGCGCCAGCAGCCCTCCGGACAGGGGGCCGGGTGAGCAGTTCTTC.